This record looks at one T cell receptor (beta chain) sequence and its context. What it binds is unknown. Germline V gene lookup returns CDR1 SGHVS and CDR2 FQNEAQ. This CDR3 comprises 13 residues. Trimming cost V 3 bases and J 6 bases, with 12 bases left between them. The sample comes from a study of Ad26.COV2.S vaccination and SARS-CoV-2 variants. Study context: It was the COV1001 Ad26.COV2.S trial arm that included the donor. General study findings and limits: From the TCR breadth and depth analyses, total T cell responses may have been underestimated. Greater spike-specific TCR breadth was seen in vaccine recipients than in placebo recipients.

Sample treatment: about 20 received Ad26.COV2.S at low or high dose, single or two shots; a few received placebo; per-sample allocation not given. Material that was analyzed had been drawn on day 63 after the first vaccine or placebo injection. This Boston cohort included adults aged 18-55 years. Only in-frame clones appear in the TCRdb table, and some are missing; sequencing was by immunoSEQ multiplex PCR. The profile shows roughly 700,000 clones, about 90% of them singletons. The sequence was collected from a person aged 18-65 years who received the Ad26.COV2.S COVID-19 vaccine or a placebo. This specimen was peripheral blood, taken in a trial of Ad26.COV2.S vaccine versus placebo. This chain links TRBV7-8 with TRBJ2-7; tentative D call: TRBD1 (5 bases). Written as DNA, the CDR3 is TGTGCCAGCAGCTTCGTAGGGGTAGGCGAGCAGTACTTC. It yields the protein CASSFVGVGEQYF. The whole variable domain, filled in from reference TRBV7-8 and TRBJ2-7, reads GAGVSQSPRYKVAKRGQDVALRCDPISGHVSLFWYQQALGQGPEFLTYFQNEAQLDKSGLPSDRFFAERPEGSVSTLKIQRTQQEDSAVYLCASSFVGVGEQYFGPGTRLTVT.